This T cell receptor (beta chain) was captured by sequencing in a study of T cells in localized non-small cell lung cancer. Study conclusions and caveats: Increased T cell density in blood showed an association with longer overall survival.

Some clones are missing from TCRdb's copy, which holds only in-frame ones; the method was immunoSEQ multiplex PCR. The sample records approximately 41,000 clones, 90% to 95% being singletons. Concerning this clone: Its antigen remains unidentified.

Trimming took 4 bases from V and 5 from J, leaving 17 bases between them. The CDR3 contains 15 residues. The germline CDR1 and CDR2 sequences are MGHRA and YSYEKL. The receptor was isolated from a woman aged 35 to 69 with stage II lung adenocarcinoma. The sequencing here drew on PBMCs, taken before any cancer treatment. The chain uses TRBV4-1 and TRBJ1-1; TRBD1 might be the D (6 bases). This CDR3 is CASSLSQGRWTEAFF. CDR3 sequence (DNA): TGCGCCAGCAGCCTCTCACAGGGCCGGTGGACTGAAGCTTTCTTT.